The 28 T cell receptor beta chains given below trace back to one sample, sequenced in a study of cytomegalovirus exposure and HLA in healthy donors. The primer mix had 60 Vbeta and 13 Jbeta primers. The repertoire was sequenced with immunoSEQ multiplex PCR; TCRdb's copy has only in-frame clones and lacks some. The repertoire has 150,000 or so clones, just under 75% of them found once; the top ten carry approximately 1.8%. Sequenced material: PBMCs. The receptors shown here come from a woman aged 18-29 years in good health and CMV-seronegative.

This clone has just one count. V and J are TRBV30 and TRBJ1-5; 10 nucleotides line up with TRBD1. With V trimmed by 2 bases and J by 0 bases, 7 bases remained unmatched. The CDR3 is 17 amino acids. The V gene's germline CDR1 is GTSNPN and CDR2 SVGIG (reference sequence). This CDR3 is CAWSLRDRGASNQPQHF. CDR3 bases: TGTGCCTGGAGTCTCAGGGACAGGGGCGCTAGCAATCAGCCCCAGCATTTT. Supplemented by reference TRBV30 and TRBJ1-5, the full variable domain reads SQTIHQWPATLVQPVGSPLSLECTVEGTSNPNLYWYRQAAGRGLQLLFYSVGIGQISSEVPQNLSASRPQDRQFILSSKKLLLSDSGFYLCAWSLRDRGASNQPQHFGDGTRLSIL.

This rearrangement joins TRBV5-4 to TRBJ2-1; 7 nucleotides align to TRBD1. Trimming at V came to 1 base and at J to 3 bases, leaving 7 bases not matched to a gene. The germline CDR1 and CDR2 sequences are SGHNT and YYREEE (reference sequence). This CDR3 spans 16 amino acids. CDR3 DNA: TGTGCCAGCAGCTTGCTTGCGACAGGGAACTACAATGAGCAGTTCTTC. Protein sequence: CASSLLATGNYNEQFF.

This sequence joins TRBV2 and TRBJ1-5; 11 bases are shared with TRBD1. CDR3 length: 17 amino acids. Germline assignment: CDR1 SNHLY and CDR2 FYNNEI. Losses at the gene ends were 6 bases for V and 1 base for J; bases not matched to a gene: 8. The CDR3 DNA is TGTGCCAGCAGATTGGACAGGGGGCATCGGAGCAATCAGCCCCAGCATTTT. Translation gives CASRLDRGHRSNQPQHF.

The chain combines TRBV7-7 with TRBJ2-2; D uncertain. Deletions cut 2 bases from V and 6 bases from J, with 7 bases between. The CDR3 is 13 residues long. Per the germline V gene, CDR1 is SSHAT and CDR2 is FNYEAQ (reference sequence). In DNA, the CDR3 is TGTGCCAGCAGCTTATCTACCTCCGGGGAGCTGTTTTTT. It yields the protein CASSLSTSGELFF.

This chain connects TRBV27 to TRBJ1-6, with D uncertain. V lost 8 bases and J 0 bases, leaving 11 bases between the germline ends. This CDR3 has 15 amino acids. The germline CDR1 and CDR2 sequences are MNHEY and SMNVEV (reference sequence). CDR3 in amino acids: CASGESGSYNSPLHF. In DNA form, the CDR3 reads TGTGCCAGCGGAGAAAGCGGCTCCTATAATTCACCCCTCCACTTT.

The chain uses TRBV1 and TRBJ2-2; TRBD2 is taken as the D call from the table, unchecked against the DNA. TRBV1 is noted as a pseudogene. There are 18 residues in the CDR3. This CDR3 is CTSSLLGQAGVNTGELFF. In nucleotides, the CDR3 is TGCACCAGCAGCCTCTTGGGGCAGGCGGGGGTGAACACCGGGGAGCTGTTTTTT.

This chain connects TRBV4-1 to TRBJ1-1; a weak D match, TRBD1 (5 bases). The CDR3 totals 14 residues. V lost 1 base and J lost 2, with 8 bases in between. Germline V CDR1 and CDR2: MGHRA, YSYEKL. CDR3 protein: CASSQVRTNTEAFF. For the CDR3, the DNA is TGCGCCAGCAGCCAAGTCCGGACAAACACTGAAGCTTTCTTT.

The J gene is TRBJ2-1, the V gene TRBV18; TRBD2 might be the D (5 bases). V was trimmed by 1 base and J by 1 base, leaving 5 bases between them. This CDR3 spans 14 amino acids. The germline gives CDR1 KGHSH, CDR2 LQKENI. Here the CDR3 DNA reads TGTGCCAGCTCACCACTAGCGTCCTACAATGAGCAGTTCTTC. It codes for CASSPLASYNEQFF.

This clone was counted a few times. The same CDR3 also results from other DNA sequences found in this sample. V is TRBV11-2 and J is TRBJ2-5; D gene unclear. The CDR3 length is 14 residues. The V and J ends lost 1 base and 2 bases respectively, with 8 bases between them. Per the germline V gene, CDR1 is SGHAT and CDR2 is FQNNGV. CDR3 region: CASSLGGAQETQYF. For the CDR3, the DNA is TGTGCCAGCAGCTTAGGTGGAGCTCAAGAGACCCAGTACTTC.

V usage is TRBV2 and J usage is TRBJ2-3; D call uncertain. The germline CDR1 and CDR2 sequences are SNHLY and FYNNEI. Trimming took 5 bases from V and 4 from J, leaving 10 bases between them. The CDR3 extends over 13 amino acids. The CDR3 here is CASSPLGPDTQYF. In DNA form, the CDR3 reads TGTGCCAGCAGTCCCCTCGGTCCAGATACGCAGTATTTT.

The rearrangement links TRBV19 to TRBJ1-3; the D gene is possibly TRBD1 (6 bases). The CDR3 runs 17 residues. Trimming stripped 0 bases from V and 0 bases from J, with 12 bases between. CDR1 is LNHDA, CDR2 SQIVND, per germline (reference sequence). The CDR3 spells CASSIEGAGASGNTIYF. The CDR3 DNA reads TGTGCCAGTAGTATAGAGGGGGCAGGGGCCTCTGGAAACACCATATATTTT.

The rearrangement joins TRBV9 to TRBJ2-1; D not certain. The CDR3 spans 15 residues. V was shortened by 0 bases and J by 0 bases, with 7 bases between the two germline ends. Germline assignment: CDR1 SGDLS and CDR2 YYNGEE. The CDR3 DNA reads as TGTGCCAGCAGCGTAGACTGGAGCTCCTACAATGAGCAGTTCTTC. Amino acid sequence: CASSVDWSSYNEQFF.

The J gene is TRBJ2-7, the V gene TRBV6-6; 7 nucleotides align to TRBD1. Germline CDR1 and CDR2: MNHNY and SVGAGI (reference sequence). CDR3 size: 14 residues. Trimming took 5 bases from V and 7 from J; bases not matched to a gene: 11. The CDR3 spells CASSPDRVFPEQYF. The CDR3 DNA reads as TGTGCCAGCAGTCCTGACAGGGTGTTCCCTGAGCAGTACTTC.

This clone was detected only once. The chain couples TRBV5-1 to TRBJ2-7; D possibly corresponds to TRBD1 (6 bases). This CDR3 has 13 amino acids. Germline V gene data show CDR1 as SGHRS and CDR2 as YFSETQ. V was clipped by 2 bases and J by 3 bases, with 9 bases between them. CDR3 amino acids: CASSLIQGYEQYF. CDR3 DNA: TGCGCCAGCAGCTTAATACAGGGCTACGAGCAGTACTTC.

The chain recombines TRBV5-1 with TRBJ1-1; weak D call: TRBD1 (5 bases). This CDR3 comprises 14 residues. Germline assignment: CDR1 SGHRS and CDR2 YFSETQ. The germline V and J ends were trimmed by 4 bases and 2 bases, with 12 bases remaining between them. The CDR3 sequence: CASSSQTDNTEAFF. In DNA, the CDR3 is TGCGCCAGCAGCAGTCAGACAGATAACACTGAAGCTTTCTTT.

The V call is TRBV28, the J call TRBJ1-5; no firm D call. Trimming took off 3 bases at V and 1 base at J, with 4 bases between the two ends. CDR1 is MDHEN, CDR2 SYDVKM, per germline. The CDR3 sequence is 13 residues long. CDR3 protein: CASSFQSNQPQHF. CDR3 DNA: TGTGCCAGCAGTTTCCAGAGCAATCAGCCCCAGCATTTT.

The chain is built from TRBV7-2 and TRBJ1-5, with D possibly TRBD1 on 6 matching bases. Trimming left V 1 base short and J 2 bases short, with 15 bases between. This CDR3 has 17 amino acids. CDR1 is SGHTA, CDR2 FQGNSA, per germline. This CDR3 reads CASSLEEAGAGNQPQHF. In nucleotides, the CDR3 is TGTGCCAGCAGCTTAGAAGAGGCAGGGGCCGGCAATCAGCCCCAGCATTTT.

The rearrangement uses TRBV2 and TRBJ1-1; perhaps TRBD1 as D (6 bases). V dropped 11 bases and J dropped 5 bases, with 12 bases sitting between them. Germline CDR1 and CDR2: SNHLY and FYNNEI. The CDR3 is made up of 11 amino acids. CDR3 sequence reads: CALDRRTEAFF. The CDR3, as DNA: TGTGCCTTGGACAGAAGGACTGAAGCTTTCTTT.

V is TRBV30 and J is TRBJ2-3; D is undetermined. Trimming removed 0 bases at V and 7 bases at J, with 14 bases between. CDR3 length: 14 residues. Germline CDR1 GTSNPN, CDR2 SVGIG (reference sequence). Here the CDR3 reads CAWSVVGSQNTQYF. CDR3 nucleotide sequence: TGTGCCTGGAGTGTAGTGGGCTCCCAGAATACGCAGTATTTT.

V is TRBV2 and J is TRBJ2-7, with TRBD2 as a possible D gene (6 bases). The germline V gene encodes CDR1 SNHLY and CDR2 FYNNEI. The CDR3 sequence is 14 residues long. V lost 5 bases, J lost 5 bases, and 16 bases lay in between. The CDR3 sequence is CASSPGSGLHEQYF. CDR3 nucleotide sequence: TGTGCCAGCAGTCCGGGCAGCGGGCTCCACGAGCAGTACTTC.

The chain has TRBV4-1 and TRBJ1-2, with 10 positions matching TRBD1. The CDR3 length is 14 residues. Trimming took 6 bases from V and 6 from J; bases not matched to a gene: 7. Germline CDR1 MGHRA, CDR2 YSYEKL. The DNA of the CDR3 is TGCGCCAGCAGGAGGGACAGGGGATTTGATGGCTACACCTTC. It encodes CASRRDRGFDGYTF.

As DNA, the CDR3 is TGTGCCAGCAGCCAAGAACAGGCCCGAGGAGATCAGCCCCAGCATTTT. This sequence encodes CASSQEQARGDQPQHF. This sequence joins TRBV4-2 and TRBJ1-5; possible D gene TRBD1, 5 bases. CDR1 and CDR2 from the germline V gene are LGHNA and YNFKEQ. This CDR3 contains 16 residues. Trimming removed 0 bases at V and 5 bases at J, with 14 bases between.

This clone was recorded once. The chain combines TRBV15 with TRBJ2-3; the D gene is possibly TRBD1 (6 bases). The CDR3 length is 14 residues. V was clipped by 0 bases and J by 6 bases, with 10 bases between them. In germline, CDR1 is LNHNV, CDR2 YYDKDF (reference sequence). The CDR3 protein is CATSRDQGRDTQYF. The DNA of the CDR3 is TGTGCCACCAGCAGAGATCAGGGGCGGGATACGCAGTATTTT.

This clone was detected only once. CDR3 in DNA: TGCAGCGTTGAGGGGGCTCTTACTAACTATGGCTACACCTTC. This translates into CSVEGALTNYGYTF. The chain uses TRBV29-1 and TRBJ1-2; weak D call: TRBD1 (6 bases). The CDR3 sequence is 14 residues long. Trimming stripped 3 bases from V and 0 bases from J, with 11 bases between. CDR1 and CDR2 from the germline V gene are SQVTM and ANQGSEA. The full variable domain, with the rest looked up from reference TRBV29-1 and TRBJ1-2, is SAVISQKPSRDICQRGTSLTIQCQVDSQVTMMFWYRQQPGQSLTLIATANQGSEATYESGFVIDKFPISRPNLTFSTLTVSNMSPEDSSIYLCSVEGALTNYGYTFGSGTRLTVV.

This chain connects TRBV30 to TRBJ1-5, with unresolved D. Trimming stripped 1 base from V and 0 bases from J, with 4 bases between. The CDR3 is 13 amino acids. Looked up from germline, CDR1 is GTSNPN and CDR2 is SVGIG (reference sequence). CDR3 loop: CAWSAYSNQPQHF. In DNA, the CDR3 is TGTGCCTGGAGTGCGTATAGCAATCAGCCCCAGCATTTT.

The chain couples TRBV5-8 to TRBJ1-1; no clear D. V lost 4 bases and J lost 8, with 15 bases in between. The germline V gene has CDR1 SGHTS and CDR2 YDEGEE. The CDR3 runs to 13 residues. In DNA, the CDR3 is TGTGCCAGCAGCCTAAGACATGGTTGGGAAGCTTTCTTT. It yields the protein CASSLRHGWEAFF.

This sequence joins TRBV7-2 and TRBJ2-2; D is unresolved. Between the trimmed V and J ends, which lost 2 bases and 6 bases, there was a span of 7 bases. In germline, CDR1 is SGHTA, CDR2 FQGNSA. CDR3 length: 13 residues. Here the CDR3 DNA reads TGTGCCAGCAGCTTAATACAGTCCGGGGAGCTGTTTTTT. Residues: CASSLIQSGELFF.

The chain uses TRBV4-3 and TRBJ2-7, with 8 bases matching TRBD1. The germline V gene encodes CDR1 LGHNA and CDR2 YSLEER. This CDR3 spans 16 amino acids. Germline trimming cut 1 base from V and 2 bases from J; bases unmatched to any gene: 7. CDR3 DNA: TGCGCCAGCAGCCAAGCTGCAGGGGGCTCCCCCTACGAGCAGTACTTC. Its protein is CASSQAAGGSPYEQYF.